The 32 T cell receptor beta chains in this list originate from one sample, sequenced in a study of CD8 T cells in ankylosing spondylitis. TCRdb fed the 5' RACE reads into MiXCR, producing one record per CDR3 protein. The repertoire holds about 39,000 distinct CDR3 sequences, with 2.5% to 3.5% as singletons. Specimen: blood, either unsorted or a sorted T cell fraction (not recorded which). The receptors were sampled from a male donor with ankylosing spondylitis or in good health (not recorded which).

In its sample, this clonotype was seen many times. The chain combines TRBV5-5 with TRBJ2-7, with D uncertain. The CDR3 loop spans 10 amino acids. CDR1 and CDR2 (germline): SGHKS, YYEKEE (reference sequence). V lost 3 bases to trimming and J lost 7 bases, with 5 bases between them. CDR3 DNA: TGTGCCAGCAGCTCGCCGGAGCAGTACGTC. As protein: CASSSPEQYV.

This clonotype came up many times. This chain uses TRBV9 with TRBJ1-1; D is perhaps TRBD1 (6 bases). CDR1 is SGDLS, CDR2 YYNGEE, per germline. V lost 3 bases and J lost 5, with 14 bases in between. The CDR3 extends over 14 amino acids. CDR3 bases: TGTGCCAGCAGCGCTCTCGGGGGGCCGACTGAAGCTTTCTTT. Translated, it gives CASSALGGPTEAFF. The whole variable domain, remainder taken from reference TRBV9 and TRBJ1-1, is DSGVTQTPKHLITATGQRVTLRCSPRSGDLSVYWYQQSLDQGLQFLIQYYNGEERAKGNILERFSAQQFPDLHSELNLSSLELGDSALYFCASSALGGPTEAFFGQGTRLTVV.

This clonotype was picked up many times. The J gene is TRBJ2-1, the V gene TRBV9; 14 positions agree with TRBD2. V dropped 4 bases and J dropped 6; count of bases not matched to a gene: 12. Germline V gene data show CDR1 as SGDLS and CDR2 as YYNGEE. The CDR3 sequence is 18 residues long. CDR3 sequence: CASSPGLAGGRELNEQFF. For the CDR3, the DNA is TGTGCCAGCAGCCCCGGACTAGCGGGGGGAAGAGAGCTCAATGAGCAGTTCTTC. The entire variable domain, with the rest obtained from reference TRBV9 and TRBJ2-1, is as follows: DSGVTQTPKHLITATGQRVTLRCSPRSGDLSVYWYQQSLDQGLQFLIQYYNGEERAKGNILERFSAQQFPDLHSELNLSSLELGDSALYFCASSPGLAGGRELNEQFFGPGTRLTVL.

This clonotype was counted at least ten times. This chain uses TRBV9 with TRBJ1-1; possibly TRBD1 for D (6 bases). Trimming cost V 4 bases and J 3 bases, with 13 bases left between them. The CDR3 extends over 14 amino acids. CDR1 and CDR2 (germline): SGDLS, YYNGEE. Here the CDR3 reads CASSPRDTYTEAFF. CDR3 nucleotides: TGTGCCAGCAGCCCTCGGGACACCTACACTGAAGCTTTCTTT.

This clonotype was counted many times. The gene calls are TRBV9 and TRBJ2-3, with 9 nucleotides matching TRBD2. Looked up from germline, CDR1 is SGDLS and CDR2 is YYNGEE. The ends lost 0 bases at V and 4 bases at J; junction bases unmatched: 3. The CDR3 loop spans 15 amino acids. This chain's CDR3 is CASSVAPSGADTQYF. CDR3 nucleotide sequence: TGTGCCAGCAGCGTAGCCCCTAGCGGGGCAGATACGCAGTATTTT.

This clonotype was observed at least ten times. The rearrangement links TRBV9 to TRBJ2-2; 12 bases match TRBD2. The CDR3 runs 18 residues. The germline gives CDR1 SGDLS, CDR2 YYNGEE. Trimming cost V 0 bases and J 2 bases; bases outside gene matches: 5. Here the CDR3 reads CASSVAGGLAGNTGELFF. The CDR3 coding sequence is TGTGCCAGCAGCGTAGCGGGAGGACTAGCGGGAAACACCGGGGAGCTGTTTTTT.

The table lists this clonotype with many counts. CDR3: CASSPAGQNYGYTF. CDR3 nucleotides: TGTGCCAGCAGCCCCGCGGGCCAAAACTATGGCTACACCTTC. This chain connects TRBV9 to TRBJ1-2; the D is unclear. This CDR3 spans 14 amino acids. Germline assignment: CDR1 SGDLS and CDR2 YYNGEE. V was shortened by 4 bases and J by 2 bases, with 12 bases between the two germline ends.

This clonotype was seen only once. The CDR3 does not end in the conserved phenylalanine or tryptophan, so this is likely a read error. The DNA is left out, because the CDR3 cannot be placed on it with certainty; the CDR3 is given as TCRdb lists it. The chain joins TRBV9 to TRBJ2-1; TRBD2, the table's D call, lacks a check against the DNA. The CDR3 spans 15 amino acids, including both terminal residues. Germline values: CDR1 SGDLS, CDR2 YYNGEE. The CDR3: CASSVVGGSLDEHFL.

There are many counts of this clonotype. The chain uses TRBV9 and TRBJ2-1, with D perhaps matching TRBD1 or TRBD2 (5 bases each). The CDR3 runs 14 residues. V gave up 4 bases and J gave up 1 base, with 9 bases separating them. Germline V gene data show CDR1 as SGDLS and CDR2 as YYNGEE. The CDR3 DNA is TGTGCCAGCAGCCCGAGGGGATCCTACAATGAGCAGTTCTTC. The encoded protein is CASSPRGSYNEQFF. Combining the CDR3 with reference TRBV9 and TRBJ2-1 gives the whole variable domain DSGVTQTPKHLITATGQRVTLRCSPRSGDLSVYWYQQSLDQGLQFLIQYYNGEERAKGNILERFSAQQFPDLHSELNLSSLELGDSALYFCASSPRGSYNEQFFGPGTRLTVL.

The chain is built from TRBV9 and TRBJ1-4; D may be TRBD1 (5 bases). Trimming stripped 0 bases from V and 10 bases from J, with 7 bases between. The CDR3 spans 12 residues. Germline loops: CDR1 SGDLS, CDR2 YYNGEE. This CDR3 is CASSVGGGKLFF. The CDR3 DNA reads TGTGCCAGCAGCGTAGGTGGGGGAAAACTGTTTTTT.

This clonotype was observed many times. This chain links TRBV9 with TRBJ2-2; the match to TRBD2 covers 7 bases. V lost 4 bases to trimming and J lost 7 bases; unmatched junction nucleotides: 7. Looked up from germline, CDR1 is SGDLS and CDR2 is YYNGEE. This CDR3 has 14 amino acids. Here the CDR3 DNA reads TGTGCCAGCAGCCCCCGGCTAGCGGTCGGGGAGCTGTTTTTT. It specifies CASSPRLAVGELFF.

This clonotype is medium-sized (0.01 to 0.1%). CDR3 residues: CASSATGVGRPQHF. Here the CDR3 DNA reads TGTGCCAGCAGCGCGACAGGTGTAGGTCGGCCCCAGCATTTT. The genes are TRBV9 and TRBJ1-5; D may be TRBD1 (6 bases). Germline CDR1 and CDR2: SGDLS and YYNGEE. V was trimmed by 3 bases and J by 9 bases, leaving 16 bases between them. The CDR3 length is 14 residues.

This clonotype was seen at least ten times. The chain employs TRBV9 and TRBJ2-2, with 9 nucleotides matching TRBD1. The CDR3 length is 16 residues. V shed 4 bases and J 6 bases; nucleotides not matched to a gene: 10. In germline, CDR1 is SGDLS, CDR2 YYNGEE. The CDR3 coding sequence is TGTGCCAGCAGCCCTAGGACAGGGGTTAACGCCGGGGAGCTGTTTTTT. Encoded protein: CASSPRTGVNAGELFF.

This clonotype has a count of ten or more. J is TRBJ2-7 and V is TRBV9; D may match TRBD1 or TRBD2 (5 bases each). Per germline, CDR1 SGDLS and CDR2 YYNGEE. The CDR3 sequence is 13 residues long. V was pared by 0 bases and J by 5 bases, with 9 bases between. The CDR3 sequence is CASSVGPGHEQYV. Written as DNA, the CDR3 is TGTGCCAGCAGCGTAGGCCCGGGACACGAGCAGTACGTC.

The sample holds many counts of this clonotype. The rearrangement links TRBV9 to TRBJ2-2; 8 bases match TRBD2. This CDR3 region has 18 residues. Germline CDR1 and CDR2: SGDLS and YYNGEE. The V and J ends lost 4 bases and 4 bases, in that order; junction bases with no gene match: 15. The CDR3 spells CASSPLLNGGASTGELFF. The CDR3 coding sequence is TGTGCCAGCAGCCCCCTACTGAACGGGGGGGCGAGCACCGGGGAGCTGTTTTTT.

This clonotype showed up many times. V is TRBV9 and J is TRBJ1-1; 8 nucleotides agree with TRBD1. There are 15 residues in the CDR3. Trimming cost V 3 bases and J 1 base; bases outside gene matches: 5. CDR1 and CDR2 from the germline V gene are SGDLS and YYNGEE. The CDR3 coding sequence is TGTGCCAGCAGCGCGAGGGACAGGTCGAACACTGAAGCTTTCTTT. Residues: CASSARDRSNTEAFF.

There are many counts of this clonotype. The CDR3 region is CASSVEVAGTSTDTQYF. The CDR3 DNA sequence: TGTGCCAGCAGCGTAGAGGTAGCGGGTACCAGCACAGATACGCAGTATTTT. This rearrangement joins TRBV9 to TRBJ2-3; TRBD2 aligns across 7 bases. Germline V CDR1 and CDR2: SGDLS, YYNGEE. This CDR3 is built from 17 residues. The junction had 7 bases not matched to a gene; V was cut back by 0 bases and J by 0 bases.

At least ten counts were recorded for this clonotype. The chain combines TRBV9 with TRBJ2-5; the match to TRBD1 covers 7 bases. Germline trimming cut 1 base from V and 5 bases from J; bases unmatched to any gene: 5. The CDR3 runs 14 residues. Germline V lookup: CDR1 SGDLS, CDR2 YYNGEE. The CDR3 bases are TGTGCCAGCAGCGTATCCGACAGGGTTGAGACCCAGTACTTC. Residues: CASSVSDRVETQYF.

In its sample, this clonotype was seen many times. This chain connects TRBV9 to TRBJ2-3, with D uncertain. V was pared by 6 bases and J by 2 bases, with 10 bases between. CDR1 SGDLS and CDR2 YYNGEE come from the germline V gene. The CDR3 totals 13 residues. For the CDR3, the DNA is TGTGCCAGCATGGGAAGTGTCACAGATACGCAGTATTTT. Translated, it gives CASMGSVTDTQYF.

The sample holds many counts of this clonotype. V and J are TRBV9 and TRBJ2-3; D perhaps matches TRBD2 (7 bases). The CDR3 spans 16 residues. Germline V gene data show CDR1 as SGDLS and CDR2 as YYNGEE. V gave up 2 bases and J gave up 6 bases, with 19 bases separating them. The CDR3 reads CASSVLGGALVDTQYF. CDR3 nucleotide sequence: TGTGCCAGCAGCGTGCTTGGGGGGGCCCTGGTTGATACGCAGTATTTT.

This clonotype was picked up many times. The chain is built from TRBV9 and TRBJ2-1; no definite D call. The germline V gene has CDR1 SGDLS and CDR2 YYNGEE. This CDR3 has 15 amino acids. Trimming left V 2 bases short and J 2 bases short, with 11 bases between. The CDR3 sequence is CASSVGSLPYNEQFF. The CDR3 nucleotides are TGTGCCAGCAGCGTTGGCAGTCTCCCCTACAATGAGCAGTTCTTC.

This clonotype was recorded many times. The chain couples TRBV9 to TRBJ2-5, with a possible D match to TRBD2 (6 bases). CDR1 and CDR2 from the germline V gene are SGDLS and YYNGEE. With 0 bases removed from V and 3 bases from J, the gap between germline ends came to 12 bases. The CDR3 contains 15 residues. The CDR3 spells CASSVEGRREETQYF. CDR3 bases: TGTGCCAGCAGCGTAGAGGGGAGGAGGGAAGAGACCCAGTACTTC.

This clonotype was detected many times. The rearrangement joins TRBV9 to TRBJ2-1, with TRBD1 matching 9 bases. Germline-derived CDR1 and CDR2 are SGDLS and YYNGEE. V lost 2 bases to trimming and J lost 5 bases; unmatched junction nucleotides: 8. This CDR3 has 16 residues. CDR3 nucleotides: TGTGCCAGCAGCGTTACAGGGGGCCTTACGGACAATGAGCAGTTCTTC. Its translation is CASSVTGGLTDNEQFF.

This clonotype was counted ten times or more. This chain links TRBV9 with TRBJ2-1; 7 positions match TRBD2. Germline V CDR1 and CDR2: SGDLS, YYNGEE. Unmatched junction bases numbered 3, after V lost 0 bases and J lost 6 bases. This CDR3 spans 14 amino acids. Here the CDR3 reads CASSVDGGSNEQFF. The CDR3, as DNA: TGTGCCAGCAGCGTAGACGGGGGGAGCAATGAGCAGTTCTTC.

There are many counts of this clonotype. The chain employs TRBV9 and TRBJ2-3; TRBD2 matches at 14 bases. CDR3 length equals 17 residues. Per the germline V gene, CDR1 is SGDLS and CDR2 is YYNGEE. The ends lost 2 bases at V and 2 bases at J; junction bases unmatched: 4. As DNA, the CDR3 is TGTGCCAGCAGCGTCGGGACTAGCGGGGGCGTCACAGATACGCAGTATTTT. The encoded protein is CASSVGTSGGVTDTQYF.

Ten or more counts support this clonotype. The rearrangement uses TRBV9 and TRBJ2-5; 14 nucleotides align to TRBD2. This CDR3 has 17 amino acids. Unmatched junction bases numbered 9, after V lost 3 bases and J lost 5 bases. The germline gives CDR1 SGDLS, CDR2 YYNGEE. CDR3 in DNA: TGTGCCAGCAGCGACGGACTAGCGGGGGGTTTGAGGGAGACCCAGTACTTC. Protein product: CASSDGLAGGLRETQYF.

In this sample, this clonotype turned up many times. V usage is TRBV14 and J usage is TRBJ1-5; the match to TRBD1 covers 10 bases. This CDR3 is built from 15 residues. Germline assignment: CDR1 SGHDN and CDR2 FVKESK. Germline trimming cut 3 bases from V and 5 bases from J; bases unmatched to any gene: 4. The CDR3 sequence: CASSHDRGHHQPQHF. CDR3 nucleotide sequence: TGTGCCAGCAGCCATGACAGGGGGCATCATCAGCCCCAGCATTTT. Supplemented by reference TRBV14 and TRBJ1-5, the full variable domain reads EAGVTQFPSHSVIEKGQTVTLRCDPISGHDNLYWYRRVMGKEIKFLLHFVKESKQDESGMPNNRFLAERTGGTYSTLKVQPAELEDSGVYFCASSHDRGHHQPQHFGDGTRLSIL.

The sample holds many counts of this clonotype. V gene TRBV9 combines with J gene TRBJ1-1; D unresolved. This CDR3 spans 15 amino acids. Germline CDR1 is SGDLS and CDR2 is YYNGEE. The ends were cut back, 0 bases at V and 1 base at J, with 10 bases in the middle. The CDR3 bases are TGTGCCAGCAGCGTAGGGCCCACATCGAACACTGAAGCTTTCTTT. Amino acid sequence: CASSVGPTSNTEAFF.

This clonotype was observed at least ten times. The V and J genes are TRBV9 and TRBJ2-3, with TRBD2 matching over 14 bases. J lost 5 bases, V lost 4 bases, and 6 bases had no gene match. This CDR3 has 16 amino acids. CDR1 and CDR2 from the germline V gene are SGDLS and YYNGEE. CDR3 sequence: CASSSGLAGGEDTQYF. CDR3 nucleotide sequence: TGTGCCAGCAGCTCAGGACTAGCGGGGGGTGAAGATACGCAGTATTTT.

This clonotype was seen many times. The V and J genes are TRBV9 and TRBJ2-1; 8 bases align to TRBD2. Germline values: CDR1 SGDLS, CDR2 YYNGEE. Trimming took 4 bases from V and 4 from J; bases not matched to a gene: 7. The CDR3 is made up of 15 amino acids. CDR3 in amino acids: CASSFGPGGYNEQFF. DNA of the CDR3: TGTGCCAGCAGCTTCGGCCCGGGAGGGTACAATGAGCAGTTCTTC.

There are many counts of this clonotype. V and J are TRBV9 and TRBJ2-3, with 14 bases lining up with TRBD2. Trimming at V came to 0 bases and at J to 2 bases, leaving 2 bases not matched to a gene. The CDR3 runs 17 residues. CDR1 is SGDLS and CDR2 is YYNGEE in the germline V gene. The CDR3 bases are TGTGCCAGCAGCGTAGGACTAGCGGGGGGGTTCACAGATACGCAGTATTTT. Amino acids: CASSVGLAGGFTDTQYF.

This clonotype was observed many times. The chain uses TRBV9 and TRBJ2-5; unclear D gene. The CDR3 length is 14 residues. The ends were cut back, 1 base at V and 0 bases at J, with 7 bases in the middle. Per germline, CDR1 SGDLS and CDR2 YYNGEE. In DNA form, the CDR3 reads TGTGCCAGCAGCGTAAAGGGTTACCAAGAGACCCAGTACTTC. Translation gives CASSVKGYQETQYF. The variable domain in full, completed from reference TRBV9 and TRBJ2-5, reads DSGVTQTPKHLITATGQRVTLRCSPRSGDLSVYWYQQSLDQGLQFLIQYYNGEERAKGNILERFSAQQFPDLHSELNLSSLELGDSALYFCASSVKGYQETQYFGPGTRLLVL.